Listed here are 11 T cell receptor beta chains from one sample, sequenced in a study of identical twins. TCRdb itself ran the 5' RACE reads through MiXCR, one entry per CDR3 protein. The table records approximately 530,000 distinct CDR3 sequences, 20% to 25% of them present only once. These data were also filed under a second study, of yellow fever vaccine responses in identical twins.

The material sequenced was CD4+ T cells sorted from blood. The receptors were sampled from a woman aged 18-29 years in good health.

Turning to this clonotype: A junction end diverges from the germline sequence, so it may reflect a read error. The chain links TRBV20-1 to TRBJ2-4, with D tentatively TRBD2 (6 bases). CDR1 DFQATT and CDR2 SNEGSKA come from the germline V gene (reference sequence). CDR3 size: 14 residues. The CDR3 DNA reads TGCAGTGCTGGACCCACAGGAGGCGGGAACATTCAATACTTC. Translation: CSAGPTGGGNIQYF.

V is TRBV20-1 and J is TRBJ2-3; D is undetermined. This CDR3 has 11 residues. Between the trimmed V and J ends, which lost 3 bases and 5 bases, there was a span of 6 bases. Germline lookup yields CDR1 DFQATT and CDR2 SNEGSKA (reference sequence). CDR3 residues: CSARVGDTQYF. CDR3 bases: TGCAGTGCTAGGGTCGGAGATACGCAGTATTTT.

The rearrangement uses TRBV12-3 or TRBV12-4 and TRBJ2-1; 8 nucleotides match TRBD2. Germline trimming cut 5 bases from V and 9 bases from J; bases unmatched to any gene: 15. The CDR3 is 16 amino acids. The CDR3 nucleotides are TGTGCCAGCAGTCAAAGGGGGACTAGGGCCGGCGTTGAGCAGTTCTTC. The encoded protein is CASSQRGTRAGVEQFF.

In this sample, this clonotype turned up a few times. This sequence joins TRBV15 and TRBJ2-7, with a tentative D call TRBD1 (5 bases). The ends were cut back, 3 bases at V and 4 bases at J, with 10 bases in the middle. This CDR3 has 13 residues. The V gene's germline CDR1 is LNHNV and CDR2 YYDKDF (reference sequence). CDR3 DNA sequence: TGTGCCACCAGCAGGCAAGGGGTTTACGAGCAGTACTTC. Its protein product is CATSRQGVYEQYF.

This clonotype was counted at least ten times. This chain connects TRBV12-3 or TRBV12-4 to TRBJ1-2, with 8 bases fitting TRBD1. The CDR3 consists of 13 residues. V lost 2 bases, J lost 5 bases, and 1 base stayed unmatched. The chain's CDR3 is CASSLQGAYGYTF. The DNA for the CDR3 is TGTGCCAGCAGTTTACAGGGGGCGTATGGCTACACCTTC.

This clonotype has more than one count but fewer than ten. The chain employs TRBV24-1 and TRBJ2-1, with 11 bases matching TRBD2. The CDR3 sequence is 16 residues long. The V gene's germline CDR1 is KGHDR and CDR2 SFDVKD. V lost 3 bases and J lost 7; bases outside the gene matches: 7. CDR3 nucleotide sequence: TGTGCCACCAGTGATACCCGCCTAGCGGGAGGAAATGAGCAGTTCTTC. The encoded protein is CATSDTRLAGGNEQFF.

This clonotype was observed at least ten times. The genes are TRBV5-1 and TRBJ2-1; TRBD2 matches at 8 bases. CDR3 size: 15 residues. Germline loops: CDR1 SGHRS, CDR2 YFSETQ. V lost 7 bases, J lost 8 bases, and 14 bases stayed unmatched. CDR3 DNA sequence: TGCGCCAGCGGATCGTTACTAGCGGATCTAGATGAGCAGTTCTTC. It translates to CASGSLLADLDEQFF.

The chain is built from TRBV12-3 or TRBV12-4 and TRBJ2-2; D remains unclear. V was clipped by 3 bases and J by 7 bases, with 15 bases between them. The CDR3 has 15 amino acids. The CDR3, as DNA: TGTGCCAGCAGTTTCGACATTTCCCTTAGCGGGGAGCTGTTTTTT. It codes for CASSFDISLSGELFF.

In its sample, this clonotype was seen once. The chain uses TRBV27 and TRBJ1-3; the D gene is possibly TRBD1 (6 bases). Germline CDR1 MNHEY, CDR2 SMNVEV (reference sequence). Between the trimmed V and J ends, which lost 3 bases and 0 bases, there was a span of 9 bases. The CDR3 has 15 residues. The CDR3 DNA reads TGTGCCAGCAGTTTCGTGGGGGCCTCTGGAAACACCATATATTTT. Translated, it gives CASSFVGASGNTIYF.

The chain has TRBV12-3 or TRBV12-4 and TRBJ2-6; D is perhaps TRBD2 (5 bases). The CDR3 consists of 15 residues. V lost 5 bases to trimming and J lost 3 bases, with 11 bases between them. DNA for the CDR3: TGTGCCAGCAGTGCAAGGGAGTATGGGGCCAACGTCCTGACTTTC. Its translation is CASSAREYGANVLTF.

The V call is TRBV7-2, the J call TRBJ2-7; D is uncertain. Trimming shortened V by 1 base and J by 3 bases, and 10 bases separated the two germline ends. The V gene's germline CDR1 is SGHTA and CDR2 FQGNSA. This CDR3 is built from 14 residues. CDR3 sequence reads: CASSLEQNNYEQYF. The CDR3 nucleotides read TGTGCCAGCAGCTTAGAACAGAATAACTACGAGCAGTACTTC.